This paragraph reports one T cell receptor (beta chain). Amplification used 60 Vbeta primers and 13 Jbeta primers. Repertoires were generated with immunoSEQ multiplex PCR, while TCRdb's copy carries only in-frame clones and drops some. In the table there are tens of thousands of clones, about 85% of which are singletons. The sample comes from a study of cytomegalovirus exposure and HLA in healthy donors. This CDR3 is built from 10 residues. V lost 11 bases and J 6 bases, leaving 10 bases between the germline ends. This sequence originates from a man aged 45-65 years in good health and CMV-seronegative. This chain uses TRBV23-1 with TRBJ1-1; no reliable D call. TRBV23-1 falls under the ORF class, with uncertain function. Sequenced material: PBMCs. The CDR3 nucleotides read TGCGCCCCTCCGTCCGCTGAAGCTTTCTTT. It yields the protein CAPPSAEAFF.